Detailed here is one T cell receptor (beta chain). What it binds is unknown. These data are taken from a study of cytotoxic CD8 clonotypes in ibrutinib-treated CLL. Study-wide context: The patients, about ten relapsed/refractory and 15 treatment-naive, included roughly 17 who were IGHV unmutated.

Regarding the study as a whole: Age-matched healthy donor levels were exceeded by baseline clonality, which tracked circulating CD8+ T-cell counts. Ibrutinib response saw clonality rise, and progression saw it return toward baseline.

The method was immunoSEQ multiplex PCR; TCRdb's version includes in-frame clones alone and lacks a portion of them. The sample records 75,000 to 80,000 clones, 70% to 90% being singletons. Frozen-stored PBMCs produced about 2 micrograms of genomic DNA for TCR beta libraries. This clonotype was obtained from a human donor with chronic lymphocytic leukemia. Sequenced here: PBMCs, sampled after 24 months of ibrutinib treatment.

The CDR3 DNA is TGTGCCAGCATCGCGACAGGGAGCTCCTACGAGCAGTACTTC. This encodes CASIATGSSYEQYF. This rearrangement joins TRBV28 to TRBJ2-7, with 7 bases identical to TRBD1. The CDR3 has 14 amino acids. V was clipped by 7 bases and J by 0 bases; unmatched bases: 6. Germline V gene sequence: CDR1 MDHEN, CDR2 SYDVKM.